These 17 T cell receptor beta chains were all obtained from the same sample, sequenced in a study of blood T cell repertoires in COVID-19 (dated by TCRdb to the early 2020s). Library generation was performed with the immunoSEQ multiplex PCR assay. TCRdb mirrors the immuneACCESS table, restricted to in-frame sequences. Some clones are absent from its copies; in checked studies, under half trace to an unresolved V gene, and the reason for the others is unknown. For this sample the table gives roughly 190,000 clones, of which roughly 76% were detected only once. In total, the top ten clones hold more than 6.5% of the sample. The sequenced sample was peripheral blood. These receptors all stem from a woman between 45 and 60 years old with active or convalescent COVID-19.

The V and J genes are TRBV6-5 and TRBJ1-3; TRBD1 matches at 8 bases. V gave up 6 bases and J gave up 2 bases; unmatched junction bases: 6. Looked up from germline, CDR1 is MNHEY and CDR2 is SVGAGI. This CDR3 contains 15 residues. The CDR3 DNA reads as TGTGCCAGCAGCGAGACAGGGGCTACTGGAAACACCATATATTTT. Its protein product is CASSETGATGNTIYF.

The rearrangement links TRBV28 to TRBJ2-1; the match to TRBD2 covers 13 bases. After removal of 6 bases from V and 2 bases from J, the junction contained 4 bases not matched to a gene. The germline gives CDR1 MDHEN, CDR2 SYDVKM. The CDR3 is made up of 16 amino acids. CDR3 region: CASSDGLAGAYNEQFF. The CDR3 nucleotides read TGTGCCAGCAGCGACGGACTAGCGGGAGCCTACAATGAGCAGTTCTTC.

This chain uses TRBV27 with TRBJ1-1; D is undetermined. The CDR3 loop spans 16 amino acids. V lost 5 bases and J lost 1, with 17 bases in between. CDR1 and CDR2 (germline): MNHEY, SMNVEV (reference sequence). CDR3 DNA: TGTGCCAGCAGTCCCCTAGCCTCGGCGGGGAACACTGAAGCTTTCTTT. This gives the protein CASSPLASAGNTEAFF.

This sequence joins TRBV7-3 and TRBJ2-5; 13 bases align to TRBD2. CDR1 and CDR2 (germline): SGHTA, FQGTGA. CDR3 size: 16 residues. The trim removed 3 bases at V and 5 bases at J, leaving 6 bases unmatched. The CDR3 region is CASSLSSTSGGETQYF. For the CDR3, the DNA is TGTGCCAGCAGCTTGTCATCGACTAGCGGGGGGGAGACCCAGTACTTC.

The rearrangement uses TRBV28 and TRBJ2-7, with 11 nucleotides matching TRBD2. The J segment lost 0 bases and the V segment lost 3 bases, leaving 13 bases of the junction unmatched. Germline V gives CDR1 MDHEN, CDR2 SYDVKM. This CDR3 has 19 amino acids. The CDR3 loop reads CASSFRGGLAGLPSYEQYF. CDR3 bases: TGTGCCAGCAGTTTCCGGGGCGGACTAGCGGGCCTTCCCTCCTACGAGCAGTACTTC.

The chain employs TRBV3-1 (or the pseudogene TRBV3-2) and TRBJ1-1; D remains unclear. The V end was cut by 3 bases, the J end by 6 bases, with 11 bases between. Per the germline V gene, CDR1 is LGHDT and CDR2 is YNNKEL (reference sequence). This CDR3 comprises 13 residues. The CDR3 loop is CASSQERRAEAFF. The CDR3 DNA reads TGTGCCAGCAGCCAGGAAAGGCGGGCTGAAGCTTTCTTT.

The rearrangement uses TRBV3-1 (or the pseudogene TRBV3-2) and TRBJ1-2; weak D call: TRBD1 (6 bases). This CDR3 spans 12 amino acids. Per the germline V gene, CDR1 is LGHDT and CDR2 is YNNKEL (reference sequence). V was clipped by 3 bases and J by 6 bases, with 8 bases between them. The CDR3 is CASSQGAHGYTF. CDR3 bases: TGTGCCAGCAGCCAGGGGGCTCATGGCTACACCTTC.

The V and J genes are TRBV30 and TRBJ1-3; no clear D gene. Germline CDR1 is GTSNPN and CDR2 is SVGIG (reference sequence). The CDR3 has 14 residues. Trimming took off 2 bases at V and 0 bases at J, with 8 bases between the two ends. Written as DNA, the CDR3 is TGTGCCTGGAGTCGGTCTGACTCTGGAAACACCATATATTTT. This sequence encodes CAWSRSDSGNTIYF.

The CDR3 spells CASSLDSSSYNEQFF. The CDR3 nucleotides read TGTGCCAGCAGCCTCGACAGTAGCTCCTACAATGAGCAGTTCTTC. The rearrangement links TRBV7-3 to TRBJ2-1; possibly TRBD1 for D (5 bases). The V end was cut by 5 bases, the J end by 0 bases, with 11 bases between. Germline V CDR1 and CDR2: SGHTA, FQGTGA. The CDR3 covers 15 residues.

The chain employs TRBV5-1 and TRBJ1-1; tentative D call: TRBD1 (5 bases). V shed 0 bases and J shed 3 bases, with 6 bases lying between them. The CDR3 has 13 residues. In germline, CDR1 is SGHRS, CDR2 YFSETQ. CDR3: CASSLARDTEAFF. CDR3 DNA sequence: TGCGCCAGCAGCTTGGCCAGGGACACTGAAGCTTTCTTT.

The chain couples TRBV11-2 to TRBJ2-2; D call uncertain. V was cut by 3 bases and J by 9 bases, with 11 bases left in between. Looked up from germline, CDR1 is SGHAT and CDR2 is FQNNGV. The CDR3 runs to 13 residues. CDR3 sequence (DNA): TGTGCCAGCAGCTTTTTGGGCTACAGGGAGCTGTTTTTT. Amino acid sequence: CASSFLGYRELFF.

The chain employs TRBV6-1 and TRBJ2-7, with TRBD1 matching over 9 bases. In germline, CDR1 is MNHNS, CDR2 SASEGT. The J segment lost 4 bases and the V segment lost 1 base, leaving 8 bases of the junction unmatched. CDR3 length: 16 residues. The CDR3 DNA sequence: TGTGCCAGCAGTGAAGGGGACAGGGCTCGGGGTTACGAGCAGTACTTC. It yields the protein CASSEGDRARGYEQYF.

The rearrangement joins TRBV27 to TRBJ1-1; D unresolved. CDR1 and CDR2 from the germline V gene are MNHEY and SMNVEV (reference sequence). The V end lost 8 bases, the J end lost 7 bases, and 17 bases lay between the germline ends. This CDR3 is built from 13 residues. CDR3 region: CASWAADGLEAFF. The CDR3 DNA sequence: TGTGCCAGCTGGGCGGCCGACGGACTTGAAGCTTTCTTT.

The gene calls are TRBV2 and TRBJ2-3, with 8 bases aligning to TRBD1. Germline V gives CDR1 SNHLY, CDR2 FYNNEI. The ends lost 1 base at V and 3 bases at J; junction bases unmatched: 3. The CDR3 length is 15 residues. The CDR3 here is CASSEGTGPTDTQYF. The CDR3 coding sequence is TGTGCCAGCAGTGAAGGGACAGGGCCAACAGATACGCAGTATTTT.

The rearrangement joins TRBV9 to TRBJ1-3; D might be TRBD1 (6 bases). Trimming stripped 3 bases from V and 0 bases from J, with 10 bases between. The CDR3 is 15 amino acids. Germline CDR1 SGDLS, CDR2 YYNGEE. CDR3 amino acids: CASSEDSHSGNTIYF. As DNA, the CDR3 is TGTGCCAGCAGCGAGGACAGTCACTCTGGAAACACCATATATTTT.

The chain has TRBV9 and TRBJ2-3; 7 bases map to TRBD1. The CDR3 length is 15 residues. Germline V gives CDR1 SGDLS, CDR2 YYNGEE. J gave up 0 bases and V 4 bases, and 5 bases lay outside the gene matches. The CDR3 bases are TGTGCCAGCAGCCCCCTGGGACAGAGCACAGATACGCAGTATTTT. This gives the protein CASSPLGQSTDTQYF.

This clone was seen a single time. This chain connects TRBV28 to TRBJ1-4; D is unresolved. The germline V gene has CDR1 MDHEN and CDR2 SYDVKM. V lost 1 base and J 4 bases, leaving 13 bases between the germline ends. CDR3 length: 16 residues. CDR3 region: CASSLSGSGHNEKLFF. The DNA for the CDR3 is TGTGCCAGCAGTTTATCGGGGTCGGGTCATAATGAAAAACTGTTTTTT.